This record covers a single TCR beta chain. These data come from a study of early T cells in non-severe SARS-CoV-2 infection. Individual cDNA molecules each received unique molecular identifiers attached to them. TCRdb reprocessed the 5' RACE reads with MiXCR, giving one entry per CDR3 protein. The repertoire consists of about 60,000 distinct CDR3 sequences, with around 6% occurring once and the leading ten covering approximately 6.3%. Germline V lookup: CDR1 MNHEY, CDR2 SVGEGT. The CDR3 consists of 15 residues. V lost 6 bases and J lost 0, with 11 bases in between. The sequence was obtained from an adult who was a healthcare worker with PCR-confirmed SARS-CoV-2 infection or an uninfected control (not recorded which). The sample comprised whole blood. The chain couples TRBV6-2 or TRBV6-3 to TRBJ1-4; a possible D gene is TRBD1 (5 bases). The CDR3: CASRPMTATNEKLFF. CDR3 in DNA: TGTGCCAGCAGACCAATGACAGCAACTAATGAAAAACTGTTTTTT.